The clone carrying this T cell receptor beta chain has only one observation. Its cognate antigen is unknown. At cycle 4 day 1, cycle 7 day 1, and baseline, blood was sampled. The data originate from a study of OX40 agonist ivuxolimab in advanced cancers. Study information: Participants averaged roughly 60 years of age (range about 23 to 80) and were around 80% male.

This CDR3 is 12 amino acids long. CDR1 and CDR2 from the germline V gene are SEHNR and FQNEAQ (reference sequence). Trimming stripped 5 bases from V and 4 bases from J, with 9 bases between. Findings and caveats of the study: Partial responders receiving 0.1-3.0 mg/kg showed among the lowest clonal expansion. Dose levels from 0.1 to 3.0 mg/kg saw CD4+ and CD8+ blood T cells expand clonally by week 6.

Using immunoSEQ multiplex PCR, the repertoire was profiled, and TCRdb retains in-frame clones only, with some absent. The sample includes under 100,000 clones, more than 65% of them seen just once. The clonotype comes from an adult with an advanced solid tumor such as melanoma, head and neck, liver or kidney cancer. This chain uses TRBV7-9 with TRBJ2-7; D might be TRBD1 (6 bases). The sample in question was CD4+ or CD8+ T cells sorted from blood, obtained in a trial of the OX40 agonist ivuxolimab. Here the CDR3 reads CASSRQEYEQYF. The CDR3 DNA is TGTGCCAGCAGCCGACAGGAGTACGAGCAGTACTTC.